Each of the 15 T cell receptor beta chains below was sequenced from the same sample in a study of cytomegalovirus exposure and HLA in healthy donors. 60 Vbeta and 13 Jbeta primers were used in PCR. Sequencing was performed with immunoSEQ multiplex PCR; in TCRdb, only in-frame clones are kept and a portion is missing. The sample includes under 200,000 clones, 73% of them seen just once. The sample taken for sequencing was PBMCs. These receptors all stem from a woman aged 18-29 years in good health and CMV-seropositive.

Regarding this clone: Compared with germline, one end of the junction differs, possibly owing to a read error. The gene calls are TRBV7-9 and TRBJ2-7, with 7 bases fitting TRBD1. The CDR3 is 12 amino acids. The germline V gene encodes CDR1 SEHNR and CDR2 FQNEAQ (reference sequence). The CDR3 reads CSSSLGQSEQYF. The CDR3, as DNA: TGTTCCAGCAGCTTGGGACAGTCCGAGCAGTACTTC.

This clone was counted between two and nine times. This CDR3 is CASSVDDYEQYF. The CDR3 nucleotides are TGTGCCAGCAGCGTAGATGACTACGAGCAGTACTTC. The chain joins TRBV9 to TRBJ2-5, with D unresolved. The closer fit of TRBJ2-7 to the DNA end suggests the J call may be wrong. Per the germline V gene, CDR1 is SGDLS and CDR2 is YYNGEE. The CDR3 extends over 12 amino acids.

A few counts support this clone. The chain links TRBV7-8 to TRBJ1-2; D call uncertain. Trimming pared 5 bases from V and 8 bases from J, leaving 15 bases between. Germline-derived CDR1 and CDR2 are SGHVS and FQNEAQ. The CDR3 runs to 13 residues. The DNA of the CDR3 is TGTGCCAGCAGCCCGAACCTGAGCAGGGGCTACACCTTC. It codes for CASSPNLSRGYTF.

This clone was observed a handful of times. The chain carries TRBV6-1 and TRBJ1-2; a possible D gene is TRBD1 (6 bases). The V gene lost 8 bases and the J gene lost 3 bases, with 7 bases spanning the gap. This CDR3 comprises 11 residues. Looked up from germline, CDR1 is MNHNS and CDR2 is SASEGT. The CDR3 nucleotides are TGTGCCAGCGGGGGCGACTATGGCTACACCTTC. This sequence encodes CASGGDYGYTF.

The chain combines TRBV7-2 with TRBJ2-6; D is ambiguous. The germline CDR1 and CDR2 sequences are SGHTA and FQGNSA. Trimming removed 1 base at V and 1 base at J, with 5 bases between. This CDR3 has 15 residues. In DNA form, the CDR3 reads TGTGCCAGCAGCTTAGTTCTTTCTGGGGCCAACGTCCTGACTTTC. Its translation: CASSLVLSGANVLTF.

The CDR3 DNA follows: TGTGCCTGGAGCGCACAGGGGGCGGAGCAGCCCCAGCATTTT. Translating it yields CAWSAQGAEQPQHF. The V call is TRBV30, the J call TRBJ1-5; 9 bases agree with TRBD1. Germline CDR1 and CDR2: GTSNPN and SVGIG (reference sequence). This CDR3 has 14 residues. V shed 3 bases, J shed 7 bases, and the junction held 7 bases outside the gene matches.

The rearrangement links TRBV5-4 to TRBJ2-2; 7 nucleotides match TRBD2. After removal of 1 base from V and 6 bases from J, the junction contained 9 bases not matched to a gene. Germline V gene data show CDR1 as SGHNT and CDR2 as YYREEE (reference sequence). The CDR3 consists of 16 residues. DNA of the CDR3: TGTGCCAGCAGCTTGTGGTGGGGGGGAGGATCCGGGGAGCTGTTTTTT. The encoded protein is CASSLWWGGGSGELFF.

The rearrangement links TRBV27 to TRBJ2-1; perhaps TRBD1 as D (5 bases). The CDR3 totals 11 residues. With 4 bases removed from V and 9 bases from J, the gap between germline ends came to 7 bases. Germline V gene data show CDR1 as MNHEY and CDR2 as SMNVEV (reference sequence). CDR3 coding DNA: TGTGCCAGCAGTTCAAGGGGTGAGCAGTTCTTC. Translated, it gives CASSSRGEQFF.

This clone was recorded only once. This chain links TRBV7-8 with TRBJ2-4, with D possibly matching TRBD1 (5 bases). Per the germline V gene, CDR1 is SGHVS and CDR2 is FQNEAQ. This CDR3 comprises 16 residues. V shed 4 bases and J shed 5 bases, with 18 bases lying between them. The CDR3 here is CASSSPGTGYENIQYF. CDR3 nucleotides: TGTGCCAGCAGCTCGCCGGGCACAGGCTACGAAAACATTCAGTACTTC.

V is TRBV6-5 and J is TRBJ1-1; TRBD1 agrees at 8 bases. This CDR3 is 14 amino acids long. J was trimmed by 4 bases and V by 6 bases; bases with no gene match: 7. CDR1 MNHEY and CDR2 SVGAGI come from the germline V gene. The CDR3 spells CASREQGGGTEAFF. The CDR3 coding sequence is TGTGCCAGCAGAGAACAGGGGGGCGGCACTGAAGCTTTCTTT.

The CDR3 loop reads CASSIDSHRGNTEAFF. As DNA, the CDR3 is TGTGCCAGCAGCATAGACTCCCACAGGGGGAACACTGAAGCTTTCTTT. The genes are TRBV9 and TRBJ1-1; 7 nucleotides match TRBD1. The ends lost 4 bases at V and 1 base at J; junction bases unmatched: 10. The CDR3 totals 16 residues. The germline V gene encodes CDR1 SGDLS and CDR2 YYNGEE.

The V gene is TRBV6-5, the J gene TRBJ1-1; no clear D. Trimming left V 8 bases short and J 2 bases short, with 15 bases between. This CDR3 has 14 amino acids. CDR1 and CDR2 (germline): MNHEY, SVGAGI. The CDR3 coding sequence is TGTGCCAGCTTTACCGGGTCTCTAAACACTGAAGCTTTCTTT. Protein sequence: CASFTGSLNTEAFF.

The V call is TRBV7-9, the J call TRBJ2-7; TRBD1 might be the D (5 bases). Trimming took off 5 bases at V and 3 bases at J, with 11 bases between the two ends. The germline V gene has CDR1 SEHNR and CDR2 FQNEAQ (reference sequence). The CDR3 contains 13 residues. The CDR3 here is CASSPGLYYEQYF. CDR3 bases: TGTGCCAGCAGCCCAGGGTTATACTACGAGCAGTACTTC. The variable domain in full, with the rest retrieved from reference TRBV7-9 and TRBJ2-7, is DTGVSQNPRHKITKRGQNVTFRCDPISEHNRLYWYRQTLGQGPEFLTYFQNEAQLEKSRLLSDRFSAERPKGSFSTLEIQRTEQGDSAMYLCASSPGLYYEQYFGPGTRLTVT.

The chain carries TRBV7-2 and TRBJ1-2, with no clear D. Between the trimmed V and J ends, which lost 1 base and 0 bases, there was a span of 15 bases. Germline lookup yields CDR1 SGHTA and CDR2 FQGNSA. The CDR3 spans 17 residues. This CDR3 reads CASSLGFGGNANYGYTF. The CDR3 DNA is TGTGCCAGCAGCTTAGGGTTCGGCGGCAACGCTAACTATGGCTACACCTTC.

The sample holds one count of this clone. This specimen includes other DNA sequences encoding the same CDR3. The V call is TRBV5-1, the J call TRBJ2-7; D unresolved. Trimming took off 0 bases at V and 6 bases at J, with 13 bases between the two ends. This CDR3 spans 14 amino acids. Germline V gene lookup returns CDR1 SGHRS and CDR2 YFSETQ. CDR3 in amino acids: CASSLGALRGEQYF. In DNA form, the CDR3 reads TGCGCCAGCAGCTTGGGGGCGTTACGTGGCGAGCAGTACTTC. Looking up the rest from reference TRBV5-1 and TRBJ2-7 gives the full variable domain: KAGVTQTPRYLIKTRGQQVTLSCSPISGHRSVSWYQQTPGQGLQFLFEYFSETQRNKGNFPGRFSGRQFSNSRSEMNVSTLELGDSALYLCASSLGALRGEQYFGPGTRLTVT.